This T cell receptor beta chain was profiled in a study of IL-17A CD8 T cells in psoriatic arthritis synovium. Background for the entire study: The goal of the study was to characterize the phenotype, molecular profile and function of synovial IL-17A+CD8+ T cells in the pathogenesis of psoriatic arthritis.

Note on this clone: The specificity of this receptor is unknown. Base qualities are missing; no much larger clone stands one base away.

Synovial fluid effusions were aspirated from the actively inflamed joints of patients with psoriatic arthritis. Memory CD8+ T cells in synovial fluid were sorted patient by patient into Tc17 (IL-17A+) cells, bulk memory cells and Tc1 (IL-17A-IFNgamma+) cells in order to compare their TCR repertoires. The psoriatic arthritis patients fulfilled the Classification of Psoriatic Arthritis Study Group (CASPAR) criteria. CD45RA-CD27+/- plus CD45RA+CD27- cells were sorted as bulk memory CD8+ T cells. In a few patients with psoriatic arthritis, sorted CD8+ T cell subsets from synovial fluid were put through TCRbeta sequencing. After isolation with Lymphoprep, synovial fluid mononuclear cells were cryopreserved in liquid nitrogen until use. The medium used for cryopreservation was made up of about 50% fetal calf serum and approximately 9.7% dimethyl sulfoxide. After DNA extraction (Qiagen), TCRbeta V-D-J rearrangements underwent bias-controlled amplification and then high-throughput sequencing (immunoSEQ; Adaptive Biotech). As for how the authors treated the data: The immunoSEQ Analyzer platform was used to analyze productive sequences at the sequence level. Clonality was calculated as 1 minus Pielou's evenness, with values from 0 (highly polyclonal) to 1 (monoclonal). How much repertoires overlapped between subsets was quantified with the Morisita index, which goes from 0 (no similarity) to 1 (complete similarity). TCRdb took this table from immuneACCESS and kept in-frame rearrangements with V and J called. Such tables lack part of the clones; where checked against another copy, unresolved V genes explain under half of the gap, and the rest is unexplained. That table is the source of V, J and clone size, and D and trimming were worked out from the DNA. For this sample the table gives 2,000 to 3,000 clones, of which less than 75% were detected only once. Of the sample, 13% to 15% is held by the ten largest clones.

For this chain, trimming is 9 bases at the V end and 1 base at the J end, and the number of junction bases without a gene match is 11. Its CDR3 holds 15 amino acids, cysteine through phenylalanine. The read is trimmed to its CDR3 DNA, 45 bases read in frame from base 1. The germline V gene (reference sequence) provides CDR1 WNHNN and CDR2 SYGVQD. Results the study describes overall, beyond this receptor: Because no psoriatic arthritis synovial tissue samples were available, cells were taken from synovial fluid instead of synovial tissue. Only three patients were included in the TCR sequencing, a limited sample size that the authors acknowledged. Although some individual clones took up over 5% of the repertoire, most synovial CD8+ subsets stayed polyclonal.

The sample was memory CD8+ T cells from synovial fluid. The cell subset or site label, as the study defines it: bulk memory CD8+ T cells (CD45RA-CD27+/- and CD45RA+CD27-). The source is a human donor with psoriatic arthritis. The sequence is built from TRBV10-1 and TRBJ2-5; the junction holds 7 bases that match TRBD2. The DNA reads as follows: TGCGCCAGGGGAGGGACTCCGAGGTCCCAAGAGACCCAGTACTTC. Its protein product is CARGGTPRSQETQYF.